The 14 T cell receptor beta chains below all came from one sample that was sequenced in a study of shared clonotypes between healthy human individuals. The protocol was immunoSEQ multiplex PCR, while the TCRdb copy is restricted to in-frame clones and leaves out a portion. The sample includes about 460,000 clones, 60% to 80% seen only once; the top ten take around 12%. Material: PBMCs. These receptors were obtained from a woman aged 35 to 49 in good health. Some clones in this sample may be carry-over from other donors' samples.

This chain joins TRBV14 and TRBJ2-7; 7 positions agree with TRBD1. V trimming: 1 base; J trimming: 3 bases; junction bases outside the gene matches: 6. The length of the CDR3 is 15 residues. Germline CDR1 reads SGHDN; CDR2 reads FVKESK. CDR3 loop: CASSQARDRHYEQYF. CDR3 sequence (DNA): TGTGCCAGCAGCCAAGCGAGGGACAGACACTACGAGCAGTACTTC.

The V and J genes are TRBV11-3 and TRBJ2-1, with 8 bases matching TRBD2. Germline CDR1 SGHNT, CDR2 YENEEA. V lost 4 bases, J lost 4 bases, and 9 bases stayed unmatched. The CDR3 contains 16 residues. The CDR3 DNA sequence: TGTGCCAGCAGCTCCACCCGGACTAGCAAATACAATGAGCAGTTCTTC. This translates into CASSSTRTSKYNEQFF.

J is TRBJ2-7 and V is TRBV5-1; the D gene is possibly TRBD1 (6 bases). The CDR3 has 13 residues. V was cut by 2 bases and J by 5 bases, with 11 bases left in between. Germline V lookup: CDR1 SGHRS, CDR2 YFSETQ. The CDR3 DNA follows: TGCGCCAGCAGCTTTCAGGGGCAACACGAGCAGTACTTC. Translated: CASSFQGQHEQYF.

The chain carries TRBV7-3 and TRBJ1-1, with 9 positions matching TRBD1. This CDR3 is 15 amino acids long. V was pared by 1 base and J by 1 base, with 1 base of the junction left unmatched. Germline CDR1 and CDR2: SGHTA and FQGTGA. CDR3 residues: CASSLMGQGNTEAFF. In DNA, the CDR3 is TGTGCCAGCAGCTTAATGGGACAGGGGAACACTGAAGCTTTCTTT. Filled out from reference TRBV7-3 and TRBJ1-1, the complete variable domain reads GAGVSQTPSNKVTEKGKYVELRCDPISGHTALYWYRQSLGQGPEFLIYFQGTGAADDSGLPNDRFFAVRPEGSVSTLKIQRTERGDSAVYLCASSLMGQGNTEAFFGQGTRLTVV.

CDR3 in DNA: TGTGCCAGCAGCTTAGCAACGCCAGATACGCAGTATTTT. Protein sequence: CASSLATPDTQYF. The chain combines TRBV7-9 with TRBJ2-3, with D hard to call. The CDR3 runs 13 residues. V lost 0 bases to trimming and J lost 4 bases, with 5 bases between them. CDR1 is SEHNR, CDR2 FQNEAQ, per germline (reference sequence).

V gene TRBV7-2 combines with J gene TRBJ1-5, with D tentatively TRBD1 (5 bases). The ends were cut back, 2 bases at V and 6 bases at J, with 17 bases in the middle. This CDR3 comprises 16 residues. Per germline, CDR1 SGHTA and CDR2 FQGNSA. CDR3 DNA sequence: TGTGCCAGCAGCTTAATGGGGCGAGCCACGGGTCAGCCCCAGCATTTT. Translating it yields CASSLMGRATGQPQHF.

The chain joins TRBV13 to TRBJ2-6; D uncertain. Trimming removed 5 bases at V and 0 bases at J, with 8 bases between. This CDR3 spans 15 amino acids. Germline lookup yields CDR1 PRHDT and CDR2 FYEKMQ (reference sequence). The CDR3: CASSQPPSGANVLTF. CDR3 nucleotide sequence: TGTGCCAGCAGCCAACCCCCCTCTGGGGCCAACGTCCTGACTTTC.

The V call is TRBV6-5, the J call TRBJ1-1; a possible D gene is TRBD1 (5 bases). From germline, CDR1 is MNHEY and CDR2 SVGAGI. Trimming removed 6 bases at V and 6 bases at J, with 17 bases between. CDR3 length: 14 amino acids. Written as DNA, the CDR3 is TGTGCCAGCAGCTCCAAGTGGGGGTCGCCTGAAGCTTTCTTT. As protein: CASSSKWGSPEAFF.

Points on this clone: A far larger clone differs by one base, so this is likely a read error. The rearrangement joins TRBV29-1 to TRBJ1-1; D ambiguous. Trimming took off 7 bases at V and 6 bases at J, with 15 bases between the two ends. CDR3 length equals 12 residues. Per the germline V gene, CDR1 is SQVTM and CDR2 is ANQGSEA. This CDR3 is CSAVVRTSEAFF. CDR3 nucleotides: TGCAGCGCCGTGGTGCGGACGTCTGAAGCTTTCTTT.

This clone has a single count. The gene calls are TRBV7-3 and TRBJ2-5; D is uncertain. The CDR3 is 15 amino acids. V lost 0 bases, J lost 7 bases, and 15 bases lay in between. Germline-derived CDR1 and CDR2 are SGHTA and FQGTGA. In nucleotides, the CDR3 is TGTGCCAGCAGCTTAACAAGGGCCAGATGTGGGACCCAGTACTTC. As protein: CASSLTRARCGTQYF.

The rearrangement uses TRBV19 and TRBJ2-3; D might be TRBD1 (6 bases). CDR3 length equals 14 residues. Germline V gene sequence: CDR1 LNHDA, CDR2 SQIVND (reference sequence). V shed 6 bases and J shed 0 bases, with 10 bases lying between them. The CDR3 nucleotides read TGTGCCAGTAGCTCGGACAGTAGCACAGATACGCAGTATTTT. Its protein product is CASSSDSSTDTQYF.

The rearrangement links TRBV11-1 to TRBJ2-7, with D uncertain. Germline V gene lookup returns CDR1 SGHAT and CDR2 FQDESV (reference sequence). This CDR3 comprises 14 residues. V lost 1 base and J 0 bases, leaving 7 bases between the germline ends. The CDR3 region is CASSLGSSSYEQYF. CDR3 bases: TGTGCCAGCAGCTTAGGTTCCAGCTCCTACGAGCAGTACTTC.

The chain links TRBV9 to TRBJ2-2, with a possible D match to TRBD1 (5 bases). Trimming pared 2 bases from V and 1 base from J, leaving 12 bases between. CDR1 and CDR2 (germline): SGDLS, YYNGEE. The CDR3 is made up of 16 amino acids. The CDR3 coding sequence is TGTGCCAGCAGCGTTTCGCAGGGTCAGAACACCGGGGAGCTGTTTTTT. It codes for CASSVSQGQNTGELFF.

The chain links TRBV5-4 to TRBJ1-2; TRBD1 is a possible D gene (5 bases). V was trimmed by 1 base and J by 6 bases, leaving 22 bases between them. The CDR3 consists of 17 residues. Germline assignment: CDR1 SGHNT and CDR2 YYREEE (reference sequence). CDR3 nucleotides: TGTGCCAGCAGCTTGTTGTCTTTGAGGGACTACTATAATGGCTACACCTTC. Protein product: CASSLLSLRDYYNGYTF.